This paragraph covers one T cell receptor beta chain sequence. The data originate from a study of OX40 agonist ivuxolimab in advanced cancers. About the study: The treatment was a fully human IgG2 OX40 agonist, ivuxolimab.

Germline V gives CDR1 SGHAT, CDR2 FQNNGV. V lost 11 bases, J lost 1 base, and 26 bases lay in between. The CDR3 covers 17 residues. Sequenced by immunoSEQ multiplex PCR; TCRdb stores in-frame clones only, minus some. The data contain some 80,000 clones, 90% to 95% of them singletons. The TCR originated in an adult with an advanced solid tumor such as melanoma, head and neck, liver or kidney cancer. V gene TRBV11-2 combines with J gene TRBJ2-5, with a weak D call TRBD2 (7 bases). The source material was CD4+ or CD8+ T cells sorted from blood, sampled in a trial of the OX40 agonist ivuxolimab. The DNA for the CDR3 is TGTGCCTGCCGGCGCAAATCAGAGGGGGGGCTCCAAGAGACCCAGTACTTC. Amino acids: CACRRKSEGGLQETQYF.